These 16 T cell receptor beta chains share one sample of origin, sequenced in a study of T cell responses to AZD1222 COVID-19 vaccine. The data were produced by immunoSEQ multiplex PCR, yet TCRdb's version contains in-frame clones alone and is incomplete. The sample lists approximately 110,000 clones; 75% to 90% were seen once. Material: peripheral blood, obtained 28 days after the second AZD1222 dose. The origin of the receptors is an adult who received the AZD1222 COVID-19 vaccine.

The chain joins TRBV18 to TRBJ2-5; the D gene is possibly TRBD1 (6 bases). This CDR3 region has 17 residues. The germline V gene has CDR1 KGHSH and CDR2 LQKENI. Trimming took off 5 bases at V and 4 bases at J, with 23 bases between the two ends. For the CDR3, the DNA is TGTGCCAGCTCAGATGACCCCATGACCGGGACACCAGAGACCCAGTACTTC. Translation: CASSDDPMTGTPETQYF.

This rearrangement joins TRBV5-1 to TRBJ2-7, with a weak D call TRBD1 (6 bases). Germline V gene data show CDR1 as SGHRS and CDR2 as YFSETQ. Trimming left V 0 bases short and J 2 bases short, with 9 bases between. The CDR3 spans 14 residues. Here the CDR3 DNA reads TGCGCCAGCAGCTTGGAACAGGGTCCCTACGAGCAGTACTTC. Translating gives CASSLEQGPYEQYF.

The chain uses TRBV18 and TRBJ2-1; 8 positions match TRBD1. The CDR3 has 15 residues. Germline V lookup: CDR1 KGHSH, CDR2 LQKENI. V lost 5 bases and J lost 8; bases outside the gene matches: 11. As DNA, the CDR3 is TGTGCCAGCTCAGGCGACCACAGGGGGGTGGATGAGCAGTTCTTC. This gives the protein CASSGDHRGVDEQFF.

The chain joins TRBV6-2 or TRBV6-3 to TRBJ2-7; 11 nucleotides agree with TRBD2. The V and J ends lost 2 bases and 2 bases, in that order; junction bases with no gene match: 8. The CDR3 length is 17 residues. CDR1 and CDR2 (germline): MNHEY, SVGEGT. The CDR3 is CASSYIPASGRTYEQYF. The CDR3 region has the DNA TGTGCCAGCAGTTACATCCCGGCTAGCGGGAGGACCTACGAGCAGTACTTC.

V usage is TRBV7-2 and J usage is TRBJ2-7; D ambiguous. The CDR3 runs to 15 residues. Per germline, CDR1 SGHTA and CDR2 FQGNSA. V shed 5 bases and J shed 4 bases, with 18 bases lying between them. CDR3 region: CASSDTAPSPYEQYF. The DNA for the CDR3 is TGTGCCAGCAGCGACACGGCCCCCTCTCCTTACGAGCAGTACTTC.

The rearrangement links TRBV9 to TRBJ2-5; possibly TRBD1 or TRBD2 for D (5 bases each). Trimming shortened V by 3 bases and J by 4 bases, and 10 bases separated the two germline ends. Germline CDR1 reads SGDLS; CDR2 reads YYNGEE. The length of the CDR3 is 13 residues. The CDR3 coding sequence is TGTGCCAGCAGCGCCGGGGCGGGAGAGACCCAGTACTTC. Its protein is CASSAGAGETQYF. Looking up the rest from reference TRBV9 and TRBJ2-5 gives the full variable domain: DSGVTQTPKHLITATGQRVTLRCSPRSGDLSVYWYQQSLDQGLQFLIQYYNGEERAKGNILERFSAQQFPDLHSELNLSSLELGDSALYFCASSAGAGETQYFGPGTRLLVL.

The V gene is TRBV4-3, the J gene TRBJ2-2; D is unclear. V lost 1 base and J lost 0, with 9 bases in between. This CDR3 contains 16 residues. Per the germline V gene, CDR1 is LGHNA and CDR2 is YSLEER. The CDR3 coding sequence is TGCGCCAGCAGCCAAGTTGGGTACGCGAACACCGGGGAGCTGTTTTTT. Its translation is CASSQVGYANTGELFF.

Here the CDR3 DNA reads TGTGCCACCCTACAACAGCATGACACTGAAGCTTTCTTT. Encoded protein: CATLQQHDTEAFF. The chain employs TRBV28 and TRBJ1-1, with D unclear. Trimming pared 10 bases from V and 3 bases from J, leaving 15 bases between. In germline, CDR1 is MDHEN, CDR2 SYDVKM. This CDR3 is 13 amino acids long.

This sequence joins TRBV18 and TRBJ2-2, with D perhaps matching TRBD2 (5 bases). With 6 bases removed from V and 1 base from J, the gap between germline ends came to 21 bases. Germline assignment: CDR1 KGHSH and CDR2 LQKENI. This CDR3 contains 18 residues. The CDR3 DNA reads TGTGCCAGCTCCCCCTTCTCCACGGGCCGGGAGAACACCGGGGAGCTGTTTTTT. Its protein is CASSPFSTGRENTGELFF.

This clone came up a few times. V is TRBV19 and J is TRBJ1-5; weak D call: TRBD1 (5 bases). Germline V gives CDR1 LNHDA, CDR2 SQIVND (reference sequence). This CDR3 region has 16 residues. The V end was cut by 3 bases, the J end by 0 bases, with 12 bases between. CDR3 loop: CASSMSPGGSNQPQHF. DNA of the CDR3: TGTGCCAGTAGTATGTCCCCGGGGGGTAGCAATCAGCCCCAGCATTTT.

The CDR3 bases are TGTGCCTGGGGGGACGGAAATTCACCCCTCCACTTT. Translating it yields CAWGDGNSPLHF. This chain joins TRBV30 and TRBJ1-6; tentatively, D is TRBD1 (5 bases). V lost 5 bases to trimming and J lost 7 bases, with 9 bases between them. CDR1 and CDR2 (germline): GTSNPN, SVGIG (reference sequence). The CDR3 has 12 amino acids.

The J gene is TRBJ1-1, the V gene TRBV30, with a possible D match to TRBD1 (5 bases). This CDR3 has 11 amino acids. Germline V gene lookup returns CDR1 GTSNPN and CDR2 SVGIG (reference sequence). Trimming stripped 3 bases from V and 6 bases from J, with 8 bases between. CDR3 in amino acids: CAWRDTSEAFF. In DNA form, the CDR3 reads TGTGCCTGGAGGGACACCTCTGAAGCTTTCTTT.

The chain combines TRBV4-1 with TRBJ2-7; D is uncertain. V was shortened by 1 base and J by 3 bases, with 10 bases between the two germline ends. Germline CDR1 MGHRA, CDR2 YSYEKL. This CDR3 region has 14 residues. The CDR3 coding sequence is TGCGCCAGCAGCCAAGGCCAACAGTACTACGAGCAGTACTTC. Translating gives CASSQGQQYYEQYF.

The V and J genes are TRBV3-1 (or the pseudogene TRBV3-2) and TRBJ1-4; a weak D match, TRBD1 (6 bases). CDR3 length: 17 residues. Germline V lookup: CDR1 LGHDT, CDR2 YNNKEL (reference sequence). V gave up 1 base and J gave up 0 bases, with 12 bases separating them. In nucleotides, the CDR3 is TGTGCCAGCAGCCAAGGCAGGGGCGGGACAACTAATGAAAAACTGTTTTTT. Residues: CASSQGRGGTTNEKLFF.

The chain uses TRBV19 and TRBJ1-4; no reliable D call. CDR3 length: 13 amino acids. Germline CDR1 and CDR2: LNHDA and SQIVND (reference sequence). Trimming cost V 7 bases and J 8 bases, with 14 bases left between them. Written as DNA, the CDR3 is TGTGCCAGTATCGCTAGGTCCGGGGAAAAACTGTTTTTT. This translates into CASIARSGEKLFF.

This clone appeared once. V usage is TRBV6-5 and J usage is TRBJ2-7; tentative D call: TRBD2 (5 bases). Germline CDR1 MNHEY, CDR2 SVGAGI. The CDR3 covers 15 residues. V gave up 4 bases and J gave up 1 base, with 14 bases separating them. CDR3 DNA sequence: TGTGCCAGCAGTTCCACCTTGGGCGGGTCCTACGAGCAGTACTTC. This translates into CASSSTLGGSYEQYF.